The 16 T cell receptor beta chains below come from one sample, sequenced in a study of post-analysis software for immune sequencing data. Study-wide points: There were a few TRBV segments more frequent in patients than controls, and TRBV5-6, TRBV5-1 and TRBV20-1 were among them.

Carried by the TCR beta cDNA libraries were unique molecular identifiers. Via MiXCR, TCRdb re-called the PCR reads, giving one row per CDR3 protein. The repertoire holds 750,000 to 950,000 distinct CDR3 sequences, with 35% to 55% as singletons. Their antigens are not known. The source material was blood. Source of these receptors: a girl aged 10-17 years with multiple sclerosis.

This clonotype showed up just a few times. The rearrangement uses TRBV25-1 and TRBJ2-1, with 9 bases fitting TRBD2. The germline V gene encodes CDR1 MGHDK and CDR2 SYGVNS. Trimming took 1 base from V and 9 from J; bases not matched to a gene: 10. The CDR3 spans 16 residues. CDR3 bases: TGTGCCAGCAGTGAATGGCGGGAGGGCCCCCTAGGTGAGCAGTTCTTC. Amino acid sequence: CASSEWREGPLGEQFF.

This clonotype was observed a few times. V usage is TRBV15 and J usage is TRBJ2-5; the match to TRBD2 covers 7 bases. The CDR3 runs to 15 residues. Germline CDR1 LNHNV, CDR2 YYDKDF (reference sequence). The V and J ends lost 0 bases and 1 base, in that order; junction bases with no gene match: 2. The CDR3 DNA sequence: TGTGCCACCAGCAGAGATGCTAGCGGCCAAGAGACCCAGTACTTC. This codes for CATSRDASGQETQYF.

V and J are TRBV29-1 and TRBJ2-5; D unresolved. This CDR3 region has 12 residues. CDR1 is SQVTM and CDR2 is ANQGSEA in the germline V gene. The germline V and J ends were trimmed by 7 bases and 1 base, with 10 bases remaining between them. CDR3 DNA sequence: TGCAGCGACCTCGGGCCCCAAGAGACCCAGTACTTC. It encodes CSDLGPQETQYF.

The V gene is TRBV16, the J gene TRBJ1-5; maybe TRBD1 (6 bases). This CDR3 region has 16 residues. Germline loops: CDR1 KGHSY, CDR2 FQNENV. V lost 1 base and J lost 1, with 11 bases in between. The CDR3 DNA sequence: TGTGCCAGCAGCCAATGGGGGCAAACGAGCAATCAGCCCCAGCATTTT. This sequence encodes CASSQWGQTSNQPQHF.

The chain combines TRBV20-1 with TRBJ1-4, with D possibly TRBD1 on 5 matching bases. V lost 6 bases, J lost 8 bases, and 16 bases lay in between. Germline V gene sequence: CDR1 DFQATT, CDR2 SNEGSKA (reference sequence). The CDR3 has 13 residues. CDR3 residues: CSALQGSLEKLFF. CDR3 DNA: TGCAGTGCCCTCCAGGGTAGTCTAGAAAAACTGTTTTTT.

The V call is TRBV12-3 or TRBV12-4, the J call TRBJ2-3, with D perhaps matching TRBD1 (6 bases). Trimming pared 5 bases from V and 5 bases from J, leaving 23 bases between. The CDR3 is 17 residues long. This CDR3 is CASSPVRGDWGLDTQYF. Written as DNA, the CDR3 is TGTGCCAGCAGTCCGGTCAGGGGAGACTGGGGGCTAGATACGCAGTATTTT.

The chain is built from TRBV27 and TRBJ2-1; D is possibly TRBD1 or TRBD2 (6 bases each). The germline gives CDR1 MNHEY, CDR2 SMNVEV (reference sequence). The CDR3 is 14 residues long. V lost 4 bases and J 2 bases, leaving 9 bases between the germline ends. CDR3 DNA: TGTGCCAGCAGTTCGGGGGCCACCTACAATGAGCAGTTCTTC. The encoded protein is CASSSGATYNEQFF.

V is TRBV20-1 and J is TRBJ2-7; perhaps TRBD2 as D (5 bases). Trimming cost V 4 bases and J 2 bases, with 12 bases left between them. Germline V lookup: CDR1 DFQATT, CDR2 SNEGSKA (reference sequence). This CDR3 comprises 13 residues. CDR3 protein: CSAKRLQTYEQYF. CDR3 coding DNA: TGCAGTGCTAAGCGGTTACAGACCTACGAGCAGTACTTC.

The chain couples TRBV7-8 to TRBJ2-5; 7 bases fit TRBD1. CDR1 is SGHVS and CDR2 is FQNEAQ in the germline V gene. V was clipped by 5 bases and J by 5 bases; unmatched bases: 5. The CDR3 is 13 amino acids. In DNA form, the CDR3 reads TGTGCCAGCAGCACCCGGACAGGCGAGACCCAGTACTTC. Its protein product is CASSTRTGETQYF. Together with reference TRBV7-8 and TRBJ2-5, the CDR3 gives the full variable domain: GAGVSQSPRYKVAKRGQDVALRCDPISGHVSLFWYQQALGQGPEFLTYFQNEAQLDKSGLPSDRFFAERPEGSVSTLKIQRTQQEDSAVYLCASSTRTGETQYFGPGTRLLVL.

This clonotype was seen a few times. The chain links TRBV10-3 to TRBJ2-7, with D perhaps being TRBD1 or TRBD2 (6 bases each). Looked up from germline, CDR1 is ENHRY and CDR2 is SYGVKD. V was clipped by 11 bases and J by 5 bases, with 16 bases between them. The CDR3 loop spans 12 amino acids. The CDR3 DNA follows: TGTGCCTCCCGGAGGGGGGAGAACGAGCAGTACTTC. Protein product: CASRRGENEQYF.

The chain joins TRBV7-9 to TRBJ1-1, with TRBD1 matching 7 bases. Germline CDR1 is SEHNR and CDR2 is FQNEAQ (reference sequence). V shed 5 bases, J shed 6 bases, and the junction held 6 bases outside the gene matches. This CDR3 is built from 13 residues. Here the CDR3 DNA reads TGTGCCAGCAGCCCGACAGGGAGGGCTGAAGCTTTCTTT. It is translated as CASSPTGRAEAFF.

The V call is TRBV6-5, the J call TRBJ2-5, with D possibly TRBD2 on 6 matching bases. The germline V gene encodes CDR1 MNHEY and CDR2 SVGAGI. Trimming took off 4 bases at V and 5 bases at J, with 20 bases between the two ends. The CDR3 runs 16 residues. Written as DNA, the CDR3 is TGTGCCAGCAGTTCCCCTAGACGGGGGATTCGGGAGACCCAGTACTTC. Translation gives CASSSPRRGIRETQYF.

This clonotype was counted between two and nine times. This rearrangement joins TRBV3-1 to TRBJ1-2; D remains unclear. Deletions cut 0 bases from V and 6 bases from J, with 5 bases between. This CDR3 has 12 amino acids. The germline gives CDR1 LGHDT, CDR2 YNNKEL (reference sequence). The DNA of the CDR3 is TGTGCCAGCAGCCAAGATAGCGATGGCTACACCTTC. Translation: CASSQDSDGYTF.

The genes are TRBV12-3 or TRBV12-4 and TRBJ2-5, with 7 nucleotides matching TRBD2. The CDR3 is 18 amino acids. V trimming: 6 bases; J trimming: 5 bases; junction bases outside the gene matches: 21. The CDR3 DNA follows: TGTGCCAGCAGCCTAACCCACATCCCTAGCGGAAGAGTGGAGACCCAGTACTTC. It specifies CASSLTHIPSGRVETQYF.

In the case of this clonotype: A read error may account for a junction end that differs from germline. The chain links TRBV6-2 or TRBV6-3 to TRBJ2-7; TRBD1 aligns across 9 bases. Germline CDR1 and CDR2: MNHEY and SVGEGT. This CDR3 contains 16 residues. The CDR3 is CANSYGGQGNFYEQYF. In DNA form, the CDR3 reads TGTGCCAACAGTTACGGAGGACAGGGGAATTTCTACGAGCAGTACTTC.

This clonotype was observed a few times. CDR3: CATGGTPNTEAFF. CDR3 nucleotide sequence: TGTGCCACCGGCGGGACACCGAACACTGAAGCTTTCTTT. This rearrangement joins TRBV15 to TRBJ1-1, with a possible D match to TRBD1 (6 bases). CDR1 LNHNV and CDR2 YYDKDF come from the germline V gene (reference sequence). Between the trimmed V and J ends, which lost 8 bases and 1 base, there was a span of 11 bases. CDR3 length: 13 amino acids.